The 27 T cell receptor beta chains listed next were all sequenced from one sample in a study of spatial heterogeneity in lung cancer. Time point in this sample: sample taken at primary tumor resection. TCRdb used MiXCR to reprocess the 5' RACE reads, holding one entry per CDR3 protein. Found here are tens of thousands of distinct CDR3 sequences, about 6.3% of them singletons; the top ten hold roughly 15%. This specimen consisted of PBMCs, obtained at surgery. These receptors all come from a female donor with early-stage non-small cell lung cancer.

By sample share, this clonotype is medium-sized. The CDR3 DNA follows: TGTGCCAGCAGAGACATGAACACTGAAGCTTTCTTT. This translates into CASRDMNTEAFF. V usage is TRBV28 and J usage is TRBJ1-1, with unresolved D. The V gene lost 6 bases and the J gene lost 0 bases, with 5 bases spanning the gap. Germline CDR1 and CDR2: MDHEN and SYDVKM. The CDR3 spans 12 residues.

Many counts were recorded for this clonotype. This sequence joins TRBV6-5 and TRBJ2-1; 10 positions agree with TRBD1. The germline CDR1 and CDR2 sequences are MNHEY and SVGAGI. V lost 6 bases to trimming and J lost 8 bases; unmatched junction nucleotides: 1. The CDR3 covers 12 residues. CDR3 in DNA: TGTGCCAGCAGAGGGACAGGGGATGAGCAGTTCTTC. Its translation is CASRGTGDEQFF.

The chain is built from TRBV4-1 and TRBJ2-1; D ambiguous. The CDR3 has 13 amino acids. The V and J ends lost 0 bases and 3 bases respectively, with 3 bases between them. From germline, CDR1 is MGHRA and CDR2 YSYEKL. CDR3 amino acids: CASSQENYNEQFF. CDR3 DNA sequence: TGCGCCAGCAGCCAAGAAAACTACAATGAGCAGTTCTTC.

This rearrangement joins TRBV6-2 or TRBV6-3 to TRBJ1-3; weak D call: TRBD1 (5 bases). The V gene lost 0 bases and the J gene lost 7 bases, with 28 bases spanning the gap. CDR3 length equals 20 residues. Per germline, CDR1 MNHEY and CDR2 SVGEGT. The CDR3 loop reads CASSYSIVSGFTGLGNTIYF. CDR3 bases: TGTGCCAGCAGTTACTCGATAGTTTCTGGTTTCACGGGACTCGGGAACACCATATATTTT.

This clonotype has ten or more counts. This chain connects TRBV12-5 to TRBJ2-1, with D perhaps matching TRBD1 (6 bases). Trimming pared 1 base from V and 5 bases from J, leaving 15 bases between. The germline V gene has CDR1 LGHNT and CDR2 FRNRAP. This CDR3 is 16 amino acids long. The chain's CDR3 is CASGLDGTIMDNEQFF. The CDR3, as DNA: TGTGCTAGTGGTTTGGATGGGACAATAATGGACAATGAGCAGTTCTTC.

At least ten counts were recorded for this clonotype. The gene calls are TRBV19 and TRBJ1-4, with D unclear. V gave up 5 bases and J gave up 5 bases, with 6 bases separating them. CDR3 length: 12 amino acids. Germline CDR1 reads LNHDA; CDR2 reads SQIVND (reference sequence). CDR3 DNA: TGTGCCAGTAGTGCCTTCAATGAAAAACTGTTTTTT. This sequence encodes CASSAFNEKLFF.

V and J are TRBV20-1 and TRBJ2-2, with TRBD2 matching over 8 bases. There are 14 residues in the CDR3. CDR1 and CDR2 (germline): DFQATT, SNEGSKA (reference sequence). Unmatched junction bases numbered 8, after V lost 6 bases and J lost 5 bases. The CDR3 coding sequence is TGCAGTGCCAGGAGGCAGCGGGAGACCGGGGAGCTGTTTTTT. Translation: CSARRQRETGELFF.

Only a few counts were recorded for this clonotype. The chain has TRBV20-1 and TRBJ2-2; D is perhaps TRBD1 (6 bases). This CDR3 contains 16 residues. Trimming shortened V by 3 bases and J by 4 bases, and 18 bases separated the two germline ends. The germline gives CDR1 DFQATT, CDR2 SNEGSKA (reference sequence). The CDR3: CSARETRTVFTGELFF. CDR3 in DNA: TGCAGTGCTAGGGAAACCCGGACAGTCTTCACCGGGGAGCTGTTTTTT.

This clonotype was recorded at least ten times. The chain recombines TRBV14 with TRBJ2-1, with a tentative D call TRBD2 (5 bases). Trimming pared 3 bases from V and 8 bases from J, leaving 8 bases between. The germline gives CDR1 SGHDN, CDR2 FVKESK. This CDR3 is built from 12 residues. The CDR3 protein is CASSQGSYEQFF. Written as DNA, the CDR3 is TGTGCCAGCAGCCAGGGGAGTTATGAGCAGTTCTTC.

This clonotype appeared many times. V usage is TRBV7-9 and J usage is TRBJ2-2; D is unclear. The CDR3 is 14 amino acids. The germline V and J ends were trimmed by 5 bases and 2 bases, with 9 bases remaining between them. Germline values: CDR1 SEHNR, CDR2 FQNEAQ (reference sequence). The CDR3 nucleotides are TGTGCCAGCAGCCCTACATCCAACACCGGGGAGCTGTTTTTT. It is translated as CASSPTSNTGELFF. The entire variable domain, with the rest obtained from reference TRBV7-9 and TRBJ2-2, is as follows: DTGVSQNPRHKITKRGQNVTFRCDPISEHNRLYWYRQTLGQGPEFLTYFQNEAQLEKSRLLSDRFSAERPKGSFSTLEIQRTEQGDSAMYLCASSPTSNTGELFFGEGSRLTVL.

This clonotype was seen many times. The chain has TRBV29-1 and TRBJ2-3; a weak D match, TRBD1 (6 bases). This CDR3 has 14 amino acids. Trimming pared 4 bases from V and 5 bases from J, leaving 16 bases between. Looked up from germline, CDR1 is SQVTM and CDR2 is ANQGSEA. DNA of the CDR3: TGCAGCGTTGGTCCGAACAGGGCAGGAGATACGCAGTATTTT. This translates into CSVGPNRAGDTQYF.

This clonotype was recorded many times. The chain is built from TRBV6-5 and TRBJ2-5, with TRBD2 matching 13 bases. Germline V gene data show CDR1 as MNHEY and CDR2 as SVGAGI. The CDR3 is 15 amino acids. The ends lost 6 bases at V and 4 bases at J; junction bases unmatched: 5. The CDR3 bases are TGTGCCAGCAGCCCCGGACTAGCGGGAGTAGAGACCCAGTACTTC. This gives the protein CASSPGLAGVETQYF.

This clonotype occurred a few times. J is TRBJ2-4 and V is TRBV15; possible D gene TRBD2, 6 bases. Trimming cost V 0 bases and J 12 bases, with 18 bases left between them. Germline lookup yields CDR1 LNHNV and CDR2 YYDKDF (reference sequence). This CDR3 has 15 residues. As DNA, the CDR3 is TGTGCCACCAGCAGAGATTTGACGGGAGCCTCTTCTCAGTACTTC. Amino acids: CATSRDLTGASSQYF.

J is TRBJ1-2 and V is TRBV28, with 8 bases that match TRBD1. Germline CDR1 reads MDHEN; CDR2 reads SYDVKM. This CDR3 has 15 residues. Trimming at V came to 3 bases and at J to 4 bases, leaving 7 bases not matched to a gene. CDR3 amino acids: CASSFSGTGPYGYTF. The DNA for the CDR3 is TGTGCCAGCAGTTTCTCCGGGACAGGCCCCTATGGCTACACCTTC.

This clonotype occurred a few times. This sequence joins TRBV6-2 or TRBV6-3 and TRBJ2-7; the match to TRBD2 covers 9 bases. The CDR3 runs to 19 residues. Germline CDR1 and CDR2: MNHEY and SVGEGT. The V and J ends lost 2 bases and 0 bases, in that order; junction bases with no gene match: 14. The chain's CDR3 is CASSYASPQGGRGSYEQYF. The DNA for the CDR3 is TGTGCCAGCAGTTACGCGAGCCCCCAGGGCGGGAGGGGCTCCTACGAGCAGTACTTC.

At least ten counts were recorded for this clonotype. The chain carries TRBV5-1 and TRBJ2-3, with D uncertain. The CDR3 loop spans 14 amino acids. CDR1 and CDR2 from the germline V gene are SGHRS and YFSETQ. The V end was cut by 2 bases, the J end by 0 bases, with 7 bases between. The CDR3 is CASSFEDSTDTQYF. CDR3 DNA: TGCGCCAGCAGCTTCGAGGACAGCACAGATACGCAGTATTTT.

The V call is TRBV28, the J call TRBJ2-1; 7 nucleotides align to TRBD2. The V segment lost 7 bases and the J segment 1 base; nucleotides outside the gene matches: 7. CDR3 length: 15 amino acids. Looked up from germline, CDR1 is MDHEN and CDR2 is SYDVKM. The CDR3 nucleotides are TGTGCCAGCACCGCGGGGGTCCTTTCCTACAATGAGCAGTTCTTC. Translating it yields CASTAGVLSYNEQFF.

Of note for this clonotype: A read error may explain this, as a much larger clone is one base away. The CDR3 DNA sequence: TGTGCCAGCAGTTACGACGTGGGGGAGAAGTACTTC. Translation gives CASSYDVGEKYF. The chain combines TRBV6-2 or TRBV6-3 with TRBJ2-7; D could derive from TRBD1 or TRBD2 (5 bases each). The CDR3 totals 12 residues. Germline CDR1 and CDR2: MNHEY and SVGEGT. Trimming cost V 2 bases and J 11 bases, with 13 bases left between them.

The gene calls are TRBV7-2 and TRBJ2-7; D gene uncertain. The V gene's germline CDR1 is SGHTA and CDR2 FQGNSA. CDR3 length: 16 residues. Trimming shortened V by 1 base and J by 2 bases, and 15 bases separated the two germline ends. The CDR3 loop reads CASSLGPGYGAYEQYV. Here the CDR3 DNA reads TGTGCCAGCAGCTTAGGACCGGGCTATGGGGCCTACGAGCAGTACGTC.

This clonotype was observed a few times. CDR3 loop: CASSQTWDSLNYGYTF. DNA for the CDR3: TGTGCCAGCAGCCAGACCTGGGACAGTTTGAACTATGGCTACACCTTC. The chain carries TRBV3-1 and TRBJ1-2, with 7 positions matching TRBD1. V lost 3 bases to trimming and J lost 2 bases; unmatched junction nucleotides: 9. This CDR3 region has 16 residues. Germline CDR1 and CDR2: LGHDT and YNNKEL (reference sequence). Full variable domain (outside the CDR3, taken from reference TRBV3-1 and TRBJ1-2): DTAVSQTPKYLVTQMGNDKSIKCEQNLGHDTMYWYKQDSKKFLKIMFSYNNKELIINETVPNRFSPKSPDKAHLNLHINSLELGDSAVYFCASSQTWDSLNYGYTFGSGTRLTVV.

In this sample, this clonotype turned up many times. This CDR3 reads CASKPQGGMNTEAFF. The CDR3 DNA follows: TGCGCCAGCAAACCCCAGGGCGGTATGAACACTGAAGCTTTCTTT. The rearrangement joins TRBV4-1 to TRBJ1-1, with D possibly TRBD1 on 5 matching bases. V was shortened by 7 bases and J by 0 bases, with 15 bases between the two germline ends. In germline, CDR1 is MGHRA, CDR2 YSYEKL. The CDR3 extends over 15 amino acids.

This clonotype was seen a few times. The junction and the germline gene differ at one end; a read error may be behind it. The chain is built from TRBV2 and TRBJ2-5; no clear D. This CDR3 has 13 amino acids. Germline values: CDR1 SNHLY, CDR2 FYNNEI. CDR3 amino acids: CASREELEETQYF. DNA of the CDR3: TGTGCCAGCAGGGAAGAACTTGAAGAGACCCAGTACTTC.

There are many counts of this clonotype. CDR3 nucleotides: TGTGCCAGCAGTGAGGGGACAGAATACGAGCAGTACGTC. This codes for CASSEGTEYEQYV. This sequence joins TRBV12-3 or TRBV12-4 and TRBJ2-7, with 7 bases matching TRBD1. J gave up 4 bases and V 5 bases, and 5 bases lay outside the gene matches. This CDR3 has 13 amino acids.

This clonotype showed up many times. This rearrangement joins TRBV20-1 to TRBJ2-2; D is possibly TRBD2 (5 bases). Germline values: CDR1 DFQATT, CDR2 SNEGSKA (reference sequence). V shed 1 base and J shed 5 bases, with 11 bases lying between them. The CDR3 consists of 14 residues. The CDR3 nucleotides read TGCAGTGCTAGAGTCACGAGGGAAACCGGGGAGCTGTTTTTT. This gives the protein CSARVTRETGELFF.

The table lists this clonotype with a few counts. The chain has TRBV7-8 and TRBJ1-2, with D tentatively TRBD1 (6 bases). CDR1 and CDR2 (germline): SGHVS, FQNEAQ. V was trimmed by 5 bases and J by 4 bases, leaving 14 bases between them. The CDR3 is 14 residues long. In DNA form, the CDR3 reads TGTGCCAGCAGCGCCTACACAGGGACCTATGGCTACACCTTC. This encodes CASSAYTGTYGYTF.

This clonotype was seen only a few times. The chain couples TRBV28 to TRBJ1-6, with D tentatively TRBD1 (5 bases). Germline V lookup: CDR1 MDHEN, CDR2 SYDVKM. Trimming left V 6 bases short and J 10 bases short, with 13 bases between. The CDR3 totals 13 residues. The CDR3 DNA is TGTGCCAGCAGGACCGGGGCGGACTCACCCCTCCACTTT. It specifies CASRTGADSPLHF. Full variable domain (outside the CDR3, taken from reference TRBV28 and TRBJ1-6): DVKVTQSSRYLVKRTGEKVFLECVQDMDHENMFWYRQDPGLGLRLIYFSYDVKMKEKGDIPEGYSVSREKKERFSLILESASTNQTSMYLCASRTGADSPLHFGNGTRLTVT.

This clonotype was seen at least ten times. DNA for the CDR3: TGTGCCAGCAGCTTAGTGGGCCGGGGGAGCGGAAACACCATATATTTT. This codes for CASSLVGRGSGNTIYF. This chain links TRBV7-2 with TRBJ1-3; a possible D gene is TRBD1 (5 bases). The V and J ends lost 1 base and 4 bases respectively, with 14 bases between them. The CDR3 runs 16 residues. Germline assignment: CDR1 SGHTA and CDR2 FQGNSA.